This TCR beta chain was profiled in a study of blood T cells in healthy people across ages. Study-level findings and limits: Both higher diversity and more naive CD4+ cells marked long-lived donors when set against aged donors. Naive T cell percentage by flow cytometry tracked strongly with beta diversity.

A second PCR of 7 to 11 cycles used a sample-barcoded 5' primer and a J-beta primer mix. TCRdb re-called the 5' RACE reads with MiXCR, one entry per CDR3 protein. The sample lists 920,000 or so distinct CDR3 sequences; more than 35% were seen once. The length of the CDR3 is 16 residues. CDR1 is MNHEY, CDR2 SMNVEV, per germline (reference sequence). A note on this clonotype: No antigen is known for it. The germline gene is not matched at one end of the junction; a read error may be the cause.

The sequenced sample was blood. This chain joins TRBV27 and TRBJ1-1; no clear D. The receptor comes from a woman aged 60-75 years in good health. CDR3 region: CASSLTSGLLNTKAFF. The CDR3 DNA is TGTGCCAGCAGTTTAACTAGTGGACTCCTGAACACTAAAGCTTTCTTT.